The entry that follows covers one T cell receptor (beta chain) sequence. The target antigen is unknown. Patients sequenced had flow cytometry evidence of CD8+CD57+ cell expansion. All patients were therapy-naive when blood was sampled. The data derive from a study of CD8+CD57+ T cells in acquired aplastic anemia. At the level of the study: Across the sorted CD4+ and CD8+ cells, DNA amounts averaged roughly 3.5 ug. Findings of the study overall: Patients and controls had CD8+ Simpson's diversity values that were not significantly distinct.

V shed 5 bases, J shed 10 bases, and the junction held 8 bases outside the gene matches. This CDR3 has 13 residues. The V gene's germline CDR1 is LNHDA and CDR2 SQIVND (reference sequence). Genomic DNA was employed as the template in profiling TCR beta VDJ and CDR3. TCRdb re-called the reads with MiXCR, one entry per CDR3 protein. The repertoire includes over 150,000 distinct CDR3 sequences, 50% to 65% of them detected once, and under 55% sits in the top ten. The sequence came from a human donor with aplastic anemia. The material sequenced was sorted CD4+, CD8+, or CD8+CD57+ T cells (not recorded which) from PBMCs. V usage is TRBV19 and J usage is TRBJ1-1; 9 bases line up with TRBD1. The CDR3 sequence is CASSLTGTGLAFF. The CDR3 DNA reads as TGTGCCAGTAGTCTCACCGGGACAGGGCTAGCTTTCTTT. Filled out from reference TRBV19 and TRBJ1-1, the complete variable domain reads DGGITQSPKYLFRKEGQNVTLSCEQNLNHDAMYWYRQDPGQGLRLIYYSQIVNDFQKGDIAEGYSVSREKKESFPLTVTSAQKNPTAFYLCASSLTGTGLAFFGQGTRLTVV.